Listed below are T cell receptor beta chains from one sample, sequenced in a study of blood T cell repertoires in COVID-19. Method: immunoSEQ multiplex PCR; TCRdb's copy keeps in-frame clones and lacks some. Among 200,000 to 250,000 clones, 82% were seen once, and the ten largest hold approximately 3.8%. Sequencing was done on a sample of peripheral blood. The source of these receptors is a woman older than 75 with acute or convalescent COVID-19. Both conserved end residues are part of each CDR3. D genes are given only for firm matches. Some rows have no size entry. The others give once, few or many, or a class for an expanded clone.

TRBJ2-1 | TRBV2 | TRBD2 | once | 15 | CASSWAGGARNEQFF | TGTGCCAGCAGTTGGGCGGGGGGGGCTAGGAATGAGCAGTTCTTC
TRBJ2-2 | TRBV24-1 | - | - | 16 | CATSSRKGANTGELFF | TGTGCCACCAGTTCACGCAAGGGGGCGAACACCGGGGAGCTGTTTTTT
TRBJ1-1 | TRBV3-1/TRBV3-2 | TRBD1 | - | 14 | CASSPGQGNSEAFF | TGTGCCAGCAGCCCCGGACAGGGAAATTCTGAAGCTTTCTTT
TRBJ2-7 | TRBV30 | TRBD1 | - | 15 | CAWAVKLTGSREQYF | TGTGCCTGGGCGGTAAAGTTGACAGGGTCGCGGGAGCAGTACTTC
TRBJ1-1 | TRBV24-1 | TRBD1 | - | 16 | CATSDLRDSRFGGAFF | TGTGCCACCAGTGATTTACGGGACAGCCGTTTTGGGGGGGCTTTCTTT
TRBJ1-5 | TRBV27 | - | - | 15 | CASSFAGVSNQPQHF | TGTGCCAGCAGTTTCGCGGGGGTTAGCAATCAGCCCCAGCATTTT
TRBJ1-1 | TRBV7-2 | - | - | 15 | CASSLARVGRTEAFF | TGTGCCAGCAGCTTAGCGCGGGTGGGGAGGACTGAAGCTTTCTTT
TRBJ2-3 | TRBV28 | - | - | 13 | CASIEGGTDTQYF | TGTGCCAGCATCGAGGGGGGCACAGATACGCAGTATTTT
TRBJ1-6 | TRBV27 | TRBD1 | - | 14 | CASSPGTGNSPLHF | TGTGCCAGCAGTCCAGGGACAGGGAATTCACCCCTCCACTTT
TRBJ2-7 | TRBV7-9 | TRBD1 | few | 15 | CASSPPGQGLYEQYF | TGTGCCAGCAGCCCACCGGGACAGGGCTTGTACGAGCAGTACTTC
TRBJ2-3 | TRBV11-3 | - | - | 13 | CASSRLVADTQYF | TGTGCCAGCAGCCGTTTAGTGGCAGATACGCAGTATTTT
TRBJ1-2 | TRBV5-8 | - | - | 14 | CASSHDRQIYGYTF | TGTGCCAGCAGCCATGACAGGCAGATCTATGGCTACACCTTC
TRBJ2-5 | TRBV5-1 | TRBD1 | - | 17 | CASSSPGQGLQGGTQYF | TGCGCCAGCAGCTCCCCGGGACAGGGGCTTCAGGGTGGGACCCAGTACTTC
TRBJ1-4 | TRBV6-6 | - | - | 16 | CASSYGGASTNEKLFF | TGTGCCAGCAGTTACGGGGGGGCCTCAACTAATGAAAAACTGTTTTTT
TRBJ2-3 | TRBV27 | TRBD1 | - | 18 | CASSLRGPQGASTDTQYF | TGTGCCAGCAGTTTAAGGGGGCCACAGGGGGCTAGCACAGATACGCAGTATTTT
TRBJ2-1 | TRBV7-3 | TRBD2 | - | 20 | CASSSQPLAGVLSSYNEQFF | TGTGCCAGCAGCTCCCAACCCCTAGCGGGGGTGCTAAGCTCCTACAATGAGCAGTTCTTC
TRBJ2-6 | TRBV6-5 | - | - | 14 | CAIQQSSGANVLTF | TGTGCCATCCAACAGAGCTCTGGGGCCAACGTCCTGACTTTC
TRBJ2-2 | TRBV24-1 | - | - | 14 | CATSANRNTGELFF | TGTGCCACCAGTGCAAACAGGAACACCGGGGAGCTGTTTTTT
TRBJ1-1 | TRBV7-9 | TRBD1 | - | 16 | CASRDQTGGRFTEAFF | TGTGCCAGCAGGGATCAGACAGGGGGAAGGTTCACTGAAGCTTTCTTT
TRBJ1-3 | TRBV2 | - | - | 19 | CASRASRVRGSSSGNTIYF | TGTGCCAGCAGAGCCAGTCGGGTGAGAGGGTCCTCTTCTGGAAACACCATATATTTT
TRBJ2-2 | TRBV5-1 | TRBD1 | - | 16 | CASSADRGGLPGELFF | TGCGCCAGCAGCGCGGACAGGGGTGGCCTTCCCGGGGAGCTGTTTTTT
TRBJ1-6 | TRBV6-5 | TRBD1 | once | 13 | CASQPTGNSPLHF | TGTGCCAGCCAACCGACAGGGAATTCACCCCTCCACTTT
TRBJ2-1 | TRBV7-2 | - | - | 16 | CASSLSAKTLVGEQFF | TGTGCCAGCAGCTTATCAGCAAAGACACTAGTGGGTGAGCAGTTCTTC
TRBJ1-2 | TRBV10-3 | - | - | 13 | CAISESSGDGYTF | TGTGCCATCAGTGAATCATCTGGAGATGGCTACACCTTC